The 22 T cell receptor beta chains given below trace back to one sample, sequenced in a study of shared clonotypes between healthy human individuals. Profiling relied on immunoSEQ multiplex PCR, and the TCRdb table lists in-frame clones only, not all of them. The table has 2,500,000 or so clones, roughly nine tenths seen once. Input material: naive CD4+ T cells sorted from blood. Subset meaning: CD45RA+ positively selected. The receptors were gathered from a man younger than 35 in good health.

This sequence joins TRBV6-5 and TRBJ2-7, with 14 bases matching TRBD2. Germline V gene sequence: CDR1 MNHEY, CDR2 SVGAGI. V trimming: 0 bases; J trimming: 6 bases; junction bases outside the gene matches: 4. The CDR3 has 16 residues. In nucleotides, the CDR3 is TGTGCCAGCAGTTACTCGCTCGGGACTAGCGGGAGCGAGCAGTACTTC. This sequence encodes CASSYSLGTSGSEQYF.

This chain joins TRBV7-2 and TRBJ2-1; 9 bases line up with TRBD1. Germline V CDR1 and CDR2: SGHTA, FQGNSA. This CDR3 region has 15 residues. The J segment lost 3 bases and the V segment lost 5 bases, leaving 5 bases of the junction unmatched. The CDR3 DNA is TGTGCCAGCAGCCACGACAGGGGGAACTACAATGAGCAGTTCTTC. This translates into CASSHDRGNYNEQFF.

DNA of the CDR3: TGTGCCAGCAGTGATGACAGGGGTTGGACAGATACGCAGTATTTT. Translation gives CASSDDRGWTDTQYF. The rearrangement links TRBV2 to TRBJ2-3, with 8 bases matching TRBD1. The germline V gene has CDR1 SNHLY and CDR2 FYNNEI. CDR3 length: 15 residues. V lost 3 bases to trimming and J lost 3 bases; unmatched junction nucleotides: 5.

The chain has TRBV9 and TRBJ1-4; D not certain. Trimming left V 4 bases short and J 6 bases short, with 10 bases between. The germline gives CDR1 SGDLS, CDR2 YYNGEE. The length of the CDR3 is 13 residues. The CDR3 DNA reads TGTGCCAGCAGCTTCCGACACGATGAAAAACTGTTTTTT. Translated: CASSFRHDEKLFF.

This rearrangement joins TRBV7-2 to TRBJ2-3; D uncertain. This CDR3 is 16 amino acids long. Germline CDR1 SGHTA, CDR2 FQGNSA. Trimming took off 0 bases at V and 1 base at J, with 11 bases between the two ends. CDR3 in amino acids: CASSLALVAGTDTQYF. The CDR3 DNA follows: TGTGCCAGCAGCTTAGCACTGGTAGCTGGCACAGATACGCAGTATTTT. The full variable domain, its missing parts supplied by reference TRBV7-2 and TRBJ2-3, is GAGVSQSPSNKVTEKGKDVELRCDPISGHTALYWYRQSLGQGLEFLIYFQGNSAPDKSGLPSDRFSAERTGGSVSTLTIQRTQQEDSAVYLCASSLALVAGTDTQYFGPGTRLTVL.

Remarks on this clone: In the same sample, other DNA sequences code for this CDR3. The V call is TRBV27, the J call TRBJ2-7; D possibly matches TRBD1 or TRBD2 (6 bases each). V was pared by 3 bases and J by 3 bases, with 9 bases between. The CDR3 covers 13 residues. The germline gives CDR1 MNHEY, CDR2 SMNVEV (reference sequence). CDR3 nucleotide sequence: TGTGCCAGCAGTTTGGAGGGGGGCTACGAGCAGTACTTC. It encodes CASSLEGGYEQYF.

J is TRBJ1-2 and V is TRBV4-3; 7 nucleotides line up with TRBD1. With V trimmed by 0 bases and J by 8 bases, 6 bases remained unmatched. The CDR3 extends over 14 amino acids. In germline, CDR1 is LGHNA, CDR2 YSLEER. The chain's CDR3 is CASSQEWSGGGYTF. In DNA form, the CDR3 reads TGCGCCAGCAGCCAAGAGTGGTCAGGGGGAGGCTACACCTTC.

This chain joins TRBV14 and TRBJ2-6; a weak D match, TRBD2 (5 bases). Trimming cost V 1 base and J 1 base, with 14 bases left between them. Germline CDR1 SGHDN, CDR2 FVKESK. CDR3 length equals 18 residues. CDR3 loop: CASSQVIVRESGANVLTF. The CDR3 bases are TGTGCCAGCAGCCAAGTTATCGTCCGGGAATCTGGGGCCAACGTCCTGACTTTC.

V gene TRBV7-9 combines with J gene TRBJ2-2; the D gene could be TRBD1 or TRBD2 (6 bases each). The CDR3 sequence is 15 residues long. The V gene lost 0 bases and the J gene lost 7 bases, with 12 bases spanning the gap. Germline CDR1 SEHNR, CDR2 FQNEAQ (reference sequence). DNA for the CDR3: TGTGCCAGCAGCTTAGCGGGGGGCCTCATCGGGGAGCTGTTTTTT. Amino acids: CASSLAGGLIGELFF.

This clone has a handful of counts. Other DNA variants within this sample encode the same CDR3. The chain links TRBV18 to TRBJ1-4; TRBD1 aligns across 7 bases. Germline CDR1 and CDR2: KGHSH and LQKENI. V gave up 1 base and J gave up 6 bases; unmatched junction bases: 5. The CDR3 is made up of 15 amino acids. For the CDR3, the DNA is TGTGCCAGCTCACCACGGACAGGAGGGGATGAAAAACTGTTTTTT. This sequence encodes CASSPRTGGDEKLFF.

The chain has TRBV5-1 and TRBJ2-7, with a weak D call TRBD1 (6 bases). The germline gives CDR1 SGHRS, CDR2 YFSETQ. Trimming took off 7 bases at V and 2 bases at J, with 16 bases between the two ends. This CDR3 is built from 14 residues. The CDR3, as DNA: TGCGCCAGCTCCTCAGGGGTCACCCCCTACGAGCAGTACTTC. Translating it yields CASSSGVTPYEQYF.

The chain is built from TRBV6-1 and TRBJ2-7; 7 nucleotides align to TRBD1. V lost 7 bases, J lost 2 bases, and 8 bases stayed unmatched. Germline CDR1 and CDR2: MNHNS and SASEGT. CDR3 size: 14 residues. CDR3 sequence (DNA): TGTGCCAGCAAGGGGGCAGGGCCGGCCTACGAGCAGTACTTC. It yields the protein CASKGAGPAYEQYF.

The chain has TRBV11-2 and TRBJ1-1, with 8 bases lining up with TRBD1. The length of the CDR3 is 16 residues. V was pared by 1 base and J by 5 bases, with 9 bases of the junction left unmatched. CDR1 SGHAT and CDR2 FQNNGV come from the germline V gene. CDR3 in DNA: TGTGCCAGCAGCTTAGGTCTCTGGACAGGGATAACTGAAGCTTTCTTT. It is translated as CASSLGLWTGITEAFF.

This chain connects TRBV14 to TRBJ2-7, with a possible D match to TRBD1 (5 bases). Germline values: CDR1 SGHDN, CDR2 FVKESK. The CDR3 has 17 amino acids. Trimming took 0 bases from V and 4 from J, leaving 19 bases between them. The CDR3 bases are TGTGCCAGCAGCCAAGACCTTTTTTGCGACAGCCTTTACGAGCAGTACTTC. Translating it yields CASSQDLFCDSLYEQYF.

The CDR3 sequence is CAWTHGANTIYF. CDR3 nucleotide sequence: TGTGCCTGGACACATGGGGCAAACACCATATATTTT. The rearrangement links TRBV30 to TRBJ1-3; weak D call: TRBD1 (5 bases). The CDR3 runs 12 residues. Germline V lookup: CDR1 GTSNPN, CDR2 SVGIG (reference sequence). Trimming removed 4 bases from V and 6 bases from J, with 10 bases in between.

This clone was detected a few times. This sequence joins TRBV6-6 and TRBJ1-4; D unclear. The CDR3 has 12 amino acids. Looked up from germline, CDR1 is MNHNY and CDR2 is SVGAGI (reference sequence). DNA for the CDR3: TGTGCTTCCAACGGGGTTGAGGAAAAACTGTTTTTT. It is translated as CASNGVEEKLFF.

DNA for the CDR3: TGTGCCAGCAGTCCCCGAGGGGTGCACGAGCAGTACTTC. The encoded protein is CASSPRGVHEQYF. V usage is TRBV27 and J usage is TRBJ2-7; D might be TRBD1 or TRBD2, each matching 5 bases. This CDR3 spans 13 amino acids. Trimming removed 5 bases from V and 5 bases from J, with 13 bases in between. In germline, CDR1 is MNHEY, CDR2 SMNVEV (reference sequence).

CDR3 in DNA: TGTGCCTGGGAAGGGGTTAGCACAGATACGCAGTATTTT. Translated: CAWEGVSTDTQYF. The genes are TRBV30 and TRBJ2-3; D perhaps matches TRBD1 (5 bases). CDR3 size: 13 residues. Trimming took off 5 bases at V and 0 bases at J, with 9 bases between the two ends. Germline V gene sequence: CDR1 GTSNPN, CDR2 SVGIG (reference sequence).

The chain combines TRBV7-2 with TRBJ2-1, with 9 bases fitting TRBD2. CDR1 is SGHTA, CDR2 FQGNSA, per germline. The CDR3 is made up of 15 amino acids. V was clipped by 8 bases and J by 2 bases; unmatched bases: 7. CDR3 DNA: TGTGCCAGCGCAATGGCGGGAGGGGCCTACAATGAGCAGTTCTTC. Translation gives CASAMAGGAYNEQFF.

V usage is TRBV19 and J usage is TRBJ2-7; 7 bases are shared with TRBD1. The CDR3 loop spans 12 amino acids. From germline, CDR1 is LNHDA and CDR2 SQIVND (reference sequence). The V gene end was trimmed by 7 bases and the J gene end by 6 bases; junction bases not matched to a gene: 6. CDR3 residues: CASNFRGREQYF. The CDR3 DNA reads TGTGCCAGTAATTTTAGGGGGCGCGAGCAGTACTTC. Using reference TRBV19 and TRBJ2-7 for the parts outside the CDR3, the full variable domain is DGGITQSPKYLFRKEGQNVTLSCEQNLNHDAMYWYRQDPGQGLRLIYYSQIVNDFQKGDIAEGYSVSREKKESFPLTVTSAQKNPTAFYLCASNFRGREQYFGPGTRLTVT.

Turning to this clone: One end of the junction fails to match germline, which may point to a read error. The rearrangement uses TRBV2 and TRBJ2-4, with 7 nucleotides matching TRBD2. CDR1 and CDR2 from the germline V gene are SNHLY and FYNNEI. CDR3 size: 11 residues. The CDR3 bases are TGTGCCAGCAGTGAGAGCGGGACTCCATCATTC. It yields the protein CASSESGTPSF.

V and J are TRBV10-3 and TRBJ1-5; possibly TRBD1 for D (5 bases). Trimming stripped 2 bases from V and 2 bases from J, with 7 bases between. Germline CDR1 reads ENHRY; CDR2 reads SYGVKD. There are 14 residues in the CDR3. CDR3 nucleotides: TGTGCCATCAGTGAGCGCAGGGGCAATCAGCCCCAGCATTTT. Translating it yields CAISERRGNQPQHF.